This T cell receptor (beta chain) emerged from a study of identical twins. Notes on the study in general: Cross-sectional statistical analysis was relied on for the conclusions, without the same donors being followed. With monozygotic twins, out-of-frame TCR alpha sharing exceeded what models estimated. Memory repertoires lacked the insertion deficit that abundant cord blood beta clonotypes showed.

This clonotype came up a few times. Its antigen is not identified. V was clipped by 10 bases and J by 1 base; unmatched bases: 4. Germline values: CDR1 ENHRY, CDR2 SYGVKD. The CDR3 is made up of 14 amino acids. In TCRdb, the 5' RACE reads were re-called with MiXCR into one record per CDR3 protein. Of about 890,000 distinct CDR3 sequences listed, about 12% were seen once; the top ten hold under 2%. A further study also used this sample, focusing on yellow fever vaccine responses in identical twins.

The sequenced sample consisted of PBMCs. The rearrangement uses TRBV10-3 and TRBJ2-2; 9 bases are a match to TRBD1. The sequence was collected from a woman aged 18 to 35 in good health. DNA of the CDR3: TGTGCCACGATGGACAGGGGGAACACCGGGGAGCTGTTTTTT. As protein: CATMDRGNTGELFF.